This T cell receptor (beta chain) was sequenced for a study of T cells after yellow fever vaccination. The CDR3 is 16 amino acids. V lost 5 bases to trimming and J lost 2 bases; unmatched junction nucleotides: 9. Germline assignment: CDR1 MDHEN and CDR2 SYDVKM. This clonotype has a handful of counts. They built TCR cDNA with 5'RACE template switching, a step that put in a universal primer site and UMIs. TCRdb redid the calling of the 5' RACE reads with MiXCR, one entry per CDR3 protein. The sample includes nearly 350,000 distinct CDR3 sequences, less than 9.5% of them seen just once. This TCR derives from a man aged 18 to 29 who received the YFV17D yellow fever vaccine. Sequenced material: PBMCs, taken more than 40 days after the first yellow fever vaccination. The rearrangement joins TRBV28 to TRBJ1-5; 7 bases are a match to TRBD1. This CDR3 is CASSSGRGAGNQPQHF. The CDR3 DNA reads as TGTGCCAGCAGTAGCGGCAGGGGGGCAGGCAATCAGCCCCAGCATTTT.